One and the same sample provided the 14 T cell receptor beta chains below, sequenced in a study of T cells in Graves' hyperthyroidism and ophthalmopathy. Amplification of TCR beta CDR3 regions used RNA as the template. The HTBI primer set drove a first-round RT-PCR of the TCR CDR3. Using its own MiXCR run on the multiplex PCR reads, TCRdb lists one record per CDR3 protein. The sample shows 500,000 to 600,000 distinct CDR3 sequences, just under 20% of them seen only once. The sample taken for sequencing was blood. The receptor source for this set is a man aged 35-49 years with Graves' ophthalmopathy.

Ten or more counts support this clonotype. The genes are TRBV12-3 or TRBV12-4 and TRBJ2-5; 7 nucleotides agree with TRBD1. The CDR3 has 15 amino acids. Trimming at V came to 3 bases and at J to 2 bases, leaving 6 bases not matched to a gene. CDR3 in DNA: TGTGCCAGCAGTTTCATGCAGGGGGTGCAAGAGACCCAGTACTTC. Translation: CASSFMQGVQETQYF.

This clonotype was recorded many times. The rearrangement uses TRBV7-9 and TRBJ2-3; D is perhaps TRBD1 (5 bases). The germline gives CDR1 SEHNR, CDR2 FQNEAQ (reference sequence). Trimming shortened V by 2 bases and J by 3 bases, and 9 bases separated the two germline ends. The CDR3 is made up of 14 amino acids. The CDR3 DNA follows: TGTGCCAGCAGCTTACATCAGGGAACAGATACGCAGTATTTT. This encodes CASSLHQGTDTQYF.

This clonotype appeared a few times. The chain has TRBV28 and TRBJ1-2; D ambiguous. CDR1 MDHEN and CDR2 SYDVKM come from the germline V gene. V was trimmed by 6 bases and J by 0 bases, leaving 8 bases between them. The CDR3 covers 13 residues. The CDR3 bases are TGTGCCAGCAGCCTCCAAACTAACTATGGCTACACCTTC. Its protein product is CASSLQTNYGYTF.

In this sample, this clonotype turned up many times. The chain joins TRBV12-3 or TRBV12-4 to TRBJ2-7, with 8 bases aligning to TRBD1. The CDR3 is made up of 12 amino acids. J was trimmed by 2 bases and V by 10 bases; bases with no gene match: 4. This chain's CDR3 is CATRDRTYEQYF. The CDR3 DNA reads TGTGCCACCCGGGACAGGACCTACGAGCAGTACTTC.

This clonotype appeared many times. The chain combines TRBV2 with TRBJ2-3, with D possibly TRBD2 on 6 matching bases. V lost 6 bases to trimming and J lost 8 bases, with 12 bases between them. Germline-derived CDR1 and CDR2 are SNHLY and FYNNEI. The CDR3 has 12 residues. The CDR3 loop is CASRREVGTQYF. The CDR3 coding sequence is TGTGCCAGCAGGAGGGAGGTTGGTACGCAGTATTTT.

Ten or more counts support this clonotype. The chain couples TRBV3-1 to TRBJ1-2; no clear D gene. The CDR3 runs to 13 residues. Between the trimmed V and J ends, which lost 0 bases and 4 bases, there was a span of 6 bases. CDR1 and CDR2 (germline): LGHDT, YNNKEL (reference sequence). CDR3 in amino acids: CASSQEGGYGYTF. The CDR3 nucleotides read TGTGCCAGCAGCCAAGAGGGAGGCTATGGCTACACCTTC.

As concerns this clonotype: One junction end does not reproduce the germline sequence, and a read error may be involved. The chain recombines TRBV28 with TRBJ2-7; no clear D. The CDR3 covers 11 residues. Germline V gene sequence: CDR1 MDHEN, CDR2 SYDVKM. For the CDR3, the DNA is TGTGCCAGCAGGAGCGCCTACGAGCAGCACTTC. It is translated as CASRSAYEQHF.

At least ten counts were recorded for this clonotype. The CDR3 bases are TGTGCCACCGGTGGACAGGGGGAAGAGACCCAGTACTTC. It is translated as CATGGQGEETQYF. This chain joins TRBV15 and TRBJ2-5; TRBD1 matches at 10 bases. J lost 3 bases, V lost 8 bases, and 3 bases had no gene match. The CDR3 is 13 amino acids. In germline, CDR1 is LNHNV, CDR2 YYDKDF (reference sequence).

On this clonotype: At one end, the junction sequence differs from germline, possibly due to a read error. The gene calls are TRBV7-2 and TRBJ2-3; D gene ambiguous. The CDR3 runs to 13 residues. The V gene's germline CDR1 is SGHTA and CDR2 FQGNSA. Here the CDR3 DNA reads TGTGCCACCAGCTTAGATTTGCAAGATACGCAGTATTTT. The encoded protein is CATSLDLQDTQYF.

V is TRBV20-1 and J is TRBJ2-2, with a tentative D call TRBD2 (5 bases). This CDR3 has 12 residues. Germline CDR1 DFQATT, CDR2 SNEGSKA (reference sequence). Trimming pared 1 base from V and 5 bases from J, leaving 5 bases between. CDR3: CSARAGTGELFF. The CDR3 nucleotides read TGCAGTGCTAGAGCGGGGACCGGGGAGCTGTTTTTT.

This clonotype was observed a few times. The J gene is TRBJ2-1, the V gene TRBV11-3, with D perhaps matching TRBD2 (7 bases). CDR3 size: 13 residues. CDR1 is SGHNT and CDR2 is YENEEA in the germline V gene. Trimming removed 7 bases from V and 5 bases from J, with 12 bases in between. CDR3 sequence (DNA): TGTGCCAGCACCAGAGGGGGGGACAATGAGCAGTTCTTC. Translation: CASTRGGDNEQFF.

This clonotype was detected ten times or more. This chain uses TRBV7-2 with TRBJ2-7; perhaps TRBD1 as D (6 bases). Germline lookup yields CDR1 SGHTA and CDR2 FQGNSA. This CDR3 region has 15 residues. V was shortened by 2 bases and J by 3 bases, with 14 bases between the two germline ends. The CDR3 sequence is CASSLSAGAGYEQYF. The CDR3 bases are TGTGCCAGCAGCTTAAGCGCAGGGGCGGGCTACGAGCAGTACTTC.

This clonotype has just a few counts. The V and J genes are TRBV27 and TRBJ2-7, with 12 bases that match TRBD2. The germline CDR1 and CDR2 sequences are MNHEY and SMNVEV (reference sequence). The junction had 10 bases not matched to a gene; V was cut back by 7 bases and J by 0 bases. CDR3 length: 17 residues. In nucleotides, the CDR3 is TGTGCCAGCACTCTAGCGGGAGGGGGGGGAAGCTCCTACGAGCAGTACTTC. Protein product: CASTLAGGGGSSYEQYF.

This clonotype was observed at least ten times. The rearrangement joins TRBV29-1 to TRBJ2-7, with 10 bases identical to TRBD2. There are 12 residues in the CDR3. CDR1 and CDR2 (germline): SQVTM, ANQGSEA. CDR3 sequence: CSQTSGVYEQYF. CDR3 in DNA: TGCAGTCAAACTAGCGGGGTTTACGAGCAGTACTTC.